The 20 T cell receptor beta chains below all came from one sample that was sequenced in a study of molecular identifiers for immune sequencing clone quantification. TCRdb called the PCR reads again in MiXCR, with one record for every CDR3 protein. The table records under 600,000 distinct CDR3 sequences, roughly 24% of them present only once. The sequenced material came from naive CD8+ T cells from blood, with Jurkat cell RNA spiked in. Subset given: FACS-sorted CD8+CD4-CCR7+CD45RA+ naive T cells. The origin of the receptors is a human donor in good health. Some libraries in this study had Jurkat cell RNA spiked in.

Remarks on this clonotype: The CDR3 does not close with the conserved phenylalanine or tryptophan, likely indicating a read error. Here the CDR3 DNA reads TGCAGTGCTACAGGGTTGGGCAATGAGCAGTTCCTC. Amino acid sequence: CSATGLGNEQFL. The gene calls are TRBV20-1 and TRBJ2-1, with TRBD1 as a possible D gene (5 bases). The CDR3 loop spans 12 amino acids. Trimming shortened V by 4 bases and J by 6 bases, and 10 bases separated the two germline ends. The germline CDR1 and CDR2 sequences are DFQATT and SNEGSKA (reference sequence).

V gene TRBV14 combines with J gene TRBJ1-2, with TRBD1 identical over 7 bases. CDR1 SGHDN and CDR2 FVKESK come from the germline V gene. The CDR3 has 17 amino acids. Trimming took 1 base from V and 7 from J; bases not matched to a gene: 15. The CDR3 nucleotides are TGTGCCAGCAGCCAAGCGTCTTCCGTCAGGGGGGATCGTGGCTACACCTTC. Protein: CASSQASSVRGDRGYTF.

J is TRBJ1-1 and V is TRBV27; D remains ambiguous. Per the germline V gene, CDR1 is MNHEY and CDR2 is SMNVEV (reference sequence). This CDR3 contains 13 residues. V was shortened by 6 bases and J by 0 bases, with 8 bases between the two germline ends. For the CDR3, the DNA is TGTGCCAGCAGCCTACACCTGAACACTGAAGCTTTCTTT. As protein: CASSLHLNTEAFF.

V gene TRBV7-9 combines with J gene TRBJ2-2; D might be TRBD2 (5 bases). The CDR3 sequence is 11 residues long. The germline CDR1 and CDR2 sequences are SEHNR and FQNEAQ (reference sequence). Here the CDR3 reads CAVRDTGELFF. The CDR3 region has the DNA TGTGCGGTGAGGGACACCGGGGAGCTGTTTTTT.

This clonotype has only a few counts. The genes are TRBV4-2 and TRBJ2-7, with TRBD1 identical over 8 bases. Germline values: CDR1 LGHNA, CDR2 YNFKEQ. This CDR3 comprises 17 residues. After removal of 0 bases from V and 4 bases from J, the junction contained 11 bases not matched to a gene. The CDR3 reads CASSQDLMTGVDYEQYF. The CDR3 DNA sequence: TGTGCCAGCAGCCAAGATCTAATGACAGGGGTGGATTACGAGCAGTACTTC.

This clonotype came up a few times. The CDR3 DNA reads as TGCGCCAGCAGCCAAGATTTGAGGGGGGCAATTACGGGCACTGAAGCTTTCTTT. It is translated as CASSQDLRGAITGTEAFF. The chain has TRBV4-3 and TRBJ1-1; D possibly corresponds to TRBD1 (6 bases). Germline V gene lookup returns CDR1 LGHNA and CDR2 YSLEER. The length of the CDR3 is 18 residues. Trimming took 0 bases from V and 4 from J, leaving 21 bases between them.

The J gene is TRBJ1-1, the V gene TRBV19; 12 nucleotides align to TRBD1. The CDR3 length is 17 residues. Unmatched junction bases numbered 6, after V lost 4 bases and J lost 0 bases. The V gene's germline CDR1 is LNHDA and CDR2 SQIVND (reference sequence). The chain's CDR3 is CASSTGTGGYLNTEAFF. CDR3 coding DNA: TGTGCCAGTAGTACCGGGACAGGGGGCTATTTGAACACTGAAGCTTTCTTT.

This clonotype was seen more than once but under ten times. The chain carries TRBV27 and TRBJ1-1; maybe TRBD1 (5 bases). The CDR3 contains 16 residues. Looked up from germline, CDR1 is MNHEY and CDR2 is SMNVEV (reference sequence). V was shortened by 0 bases and J by 4 bases, with 15 bases between the two germline ends. The CDR3 coding sequence is TGTGCCAGCAGTTTATCGAGGTCCAGGGTGGGCACTGAAGCTTTCTTT. Translating it yields CASSLSRSRVGTEAFF.

This clonotype was seen more than once but under ten times. The genes are TRBV2 and TRBJ2-1; D is unresolved. Germline V CDR1 and CDR2: SNHLY, FYNNEI. V gave up 4 bases and J gave up 8 bases, with 12 bases separating them. CDR3 length equals 13 residues. In DNA form, the CDR3 reads TGTGCCAGCAGTGTTCCGGTGGGCGATGAGCAGTTCTTC. This codes for CASSVPVGDEQFF.

This clonotype was found many times. The V call is TRBV5-1, the J call TRBJ2-3, with D maybe TRBD2 (6 bases). The CDR3 sequence is 15 residues long. Germline lookup yields CDR1 SGHRS and CDR2 YFSETQ. V shed 1 base and J shed 3 bases, with 12 bases lying between them. The CDR3 nucleotides are TGCGCCAGCAGCTTGTTGGTGGGGGGTACAGATACGCAGTATTTT. Translating it yields CASSLLVGGTDTQYF.

The chain has TRBV7-8 and TRBJ1-5, with D tentatively TRBD1 (6 bases). Germline CDR1 and CDR2: SGHVS and FQNEAQ. The CDR3 loop spans 14 amino acids. V lost 4 bases to trimming and J lost 5 bases, with 12 bases between them. As DNA, the CDR3 is TGTGCCAGCAGCTCGGCCGGGGGCCATCAGCCCCAGCATTTT. Amino acid sequence: CASSSAGGHQPQHF.

This clonotype turned up a few times. V and J are TRBV12-3 or TRBV12-4 and TRBJ2-1; 11 positions match TRBD2. J gave up 5 bases and V 5 bases, and 5 bases lay outside the gene matches. CDR3 length equals 15 residues. As DNA, the CDR3 is TGTGCCAGCAGTCAGGGACTAGCGGATGACAATGAGCAGTTCTTC. Its protein is CASSQGLADDNEQFF.

The CDR3 DNA follows: TGTGCCAGTAGTTCCCCGGGACAGGGAGACCTTGAAGCTTTCTTT. Amino acid sequence: CASSSPGQGDLEAFF. This chain links TRBV19 with TRBJ1-1, with 9 positions matching TRBD1. Germline V CDR1 and CDR2: LNHDA, SQIVND (reference sequence). The ends lost 5 bases at V and 7 bases at J; junction bases unmatched: 11. The CDR3 spans 15 residues.

A few counts support this clonotype. This chain links TRBV7-9 with TRBJ1-1, with TRBD1 as a possible D gene (5 bases). The V and J ends lost 5 bases and 3 bases respectively, with 13 bases between them. This CDR3 contains 14 residues. The germline gives CDR1 SEHNR, CDR2 FQNEAQ (reference sequence). CDR3 in DNA: TGTGCCAGCAGCCAACGGACGGGACACACTGAAGCTTTCTTT. This sequence encodes CASSQRTGHTEAFF. Variable domain in full (rest from reference TRBV7-9 and TRBJ1-1): DTGVSQNPRHKITKRGQNVTFRCDPISEHNRLYWYRQTLGQGPEFLTYFQNEAQLEKSRLLSDRFSAERPKGSFSTLEIQRTEQGDSAMYLCASSQRTGHTEAFFGQGTRLTVV.

There are a few counts of this clonotype. CDR3 DNA: TGTGCCAGCAGTCCCACACAGTATACGCAGTATTTT. It yields the protein CASSPTQYTQYF. The chain links TRBV6-6 to TRBJ2-3; unclear D gene. Looked up from germline, CDR1 is MNHNY and CDR2 is SVGAGI (reference sequence). V shed 5 bases and J shed 7 bases, with 10 bases lying between them. The CDR3 is 12 residues long.

With respect to this clonotype: A much larger clonotype is one base distant, so this may be a read error. This chain connects TRBV6-6 to TRBJ2-4; TRBD1 aligns across 7 bases. The CDR3 sequence is 16 residues long. After removal of 1 base from V and 5 bases from J, the junction contained 8 bases not matched to a gene. The V gene's germline CDR1 is MNHNY and CDR2 SVGAGI (reference sequence). The CDR3 region has the DNA TGTGCCAGCAGTTACTATCTCGGGACAGCGGAAAACATTCAGTACTTC. Translating it yields CASSYYLGTAENIQYF.

The gene calls are TRBV5-1 and TRBJ1-1; possible D gene TRBD1, 6 bases. The germline gives CDR1 SGHRS, CDR2 YFSETQ. This CDR3 is 15 amino acids long. V dropped 0 bases and J dropped 4 bases, with 13 bases sitting between them. CDR3 in DNA: TGCGCCAGCAGCTTGGGATGGGGGGGGGCCACTGAAGCTTTCTTT. Amino acids: CASSLGWGGATEAFF. The complete variable domain, with remaining parts taken from reference TRBV5-1 and TRBJ1-1, reads KAGVTQTPRYLIKTRGQQVTLSCSPISGHRSVSWYQQTPGQGLQFLFEYFSETQRNKGNFPGRFSGRQFSNSRSEMNVSTLELGDSALYLCASSLGWGGATEAFFGQGTRLTVV.

This clonotype was found a few times. The rearrangement uses TRBV10-3 and TRBJ2-7; maybe TRBD2 (5 bases). The germline V gene encodes CDR1 ENHRY and CDR2 SYGVKD. CDR3 length: 14 amino acids. Trimming took off 0 bases at V and 3 bases at J, with 9 bases between the two ends. The CDR3 loop is CAISESETNYEQYF. CDR3 DNA sequence: TGTGCCATCAGTGAGTCGGAGACTAACTACGAGCAGTACTTC.

This chain joins TRBV12-3 or TRBV12-4 and TRBJ2-3; D uncertain. With 6 bases removed from V and 0 bases from J, the gap between germline ends came to 10 bases. The length of the CDR3 is 14 residues. Here the CDR3 reads CASRRTDSTDTQYF. The DNA of the CDR3 is TGTGCCAGCAGGCGGACGGACAGCACAGATACGCAGTATTTT.

This clonotype was seen ten or more times. The chain employs TRBV12-3 or TRBV12-4 and TRBJ2-5; D remains unclear. The CDR3 is 11 amino acids. The V gene lost 6 bases and the J gene lost 1 base, with 3 bases spanning the gap. CDR3 region: CASRTQETQYF. Written as DNA, the CDR3 is TGTGCCAGCAGGACCCAAGAGACCCAGTACTTC.